This T cell receptor beta chain is drawn from a study of T cells in Graves' hyperthyroidism and ophthalmopathy. The PBMCs had their origin in less than 13 ml of fresh peripheral blood. This clonotype was seen at least ten times. Its antigen remains unidentified. The source material, RNA transcripts, was used to amplify TCR beta CDR3 regions. HTBI primers were employed in a first-round RT-PCR of the TCR CDR3. TCRdb fed the multiplex PCR reads into MiXCR, producing one record per CDR3 protein. This table holds roughly 240,000 distinct CDR3 sequences, about 17% found once. Study results and limitations: Ophthalmopathy onset followed model prediction by a median about six months. Stable hyperthyroidism and ophthalmopathy were separated using 13 V-J signatures.

The sample comprised blood. The sequence was collected from a woman aged 18-29 years with Graves' ophthalmopathy.

The CDR3 reads CASSIGQVNTEAFF. DNA for the CDR3: TGCGCCAGCAGTATCGGACAGGTAAACACTGAAGCTTTCTTT. The chain employs TRBV5-1 and TRBJ1-1; 7 nucleotides agree with TRBD1. CDR3 length equals 14 residues. The ends lost 5 bases at V and 2 bases at J; junction bases unmatched: 6. CDR1 and CDR2 (germline): SGHRS, YFSETQ.